Listed below are T cell receptor beta chains from one sample, sequenced in a study of lymphopenia after photon versus proton radiotherapy. Repertoires were generated with immunoSEQ multiplex PCR, while TCRdb's copy carries only in-frame clones and drops some. The table lists some 26,000 clones, around 83% of them singletons. The sequences come from peripheral blood, collected from a patient treated with photon-based radiotherapy. The receptors derive from a woman in her forties or fifties with pancreatic cancer. CDR3s include the opening cysteine and the closing phenylalanine or tryptophan. The D gene is left open where the match is weak. Size tells how often a clone was seen (once, few, many) or the class of an expanded clone, and some rows leave it out.

d_gene	abundance	v_gene	j_gene	CDR3nt	CDR3aa
-	-	TRBV27	TRBJ2-1	TGTGCCAGCAGTTTACAACGCCACAATGAGCAGTTCTTC	CASSLQRHNEQFF
-	-	TRBV3-1/TRBV3-2	TRBJ2-7	TGTGCCGGAGCTTACGAGCAGTACTTC	CAGAYEQYF
TRBD1	-	TRBV4-3	TRBJ1-1	TGCGCCAGCAGCCAAGGGACAGGGGGCATAGCTGAAGCTTTCTTT	CASSQGTGGIAEAFF
TRBD1	-	TRBV5-6	TRBJ1-2	TGTGCCAGCAGCTTGGTGACAGGGGGTCTTGGCTACACCTTC	CASSLVTGGLGYTF
-	-	TRBV7-6	TRBJ2-5	TGTGCCAGCAGCCCTCGTGGAGAGACCCAGTACTTC	CASSPRGETQYF
TRBD1	once	TRBV14	TRBJ1-1	TGTGCCAGCAGCCGAGCTTTTTGGACAGGGGTTACGGTGGCTGAAGCTTTCTTT	CASSRAFWTGVTVAEAFF
-	-	TRBV18	TRBJ2-3	TGTGCCAGCTCACCACCACTGAGACAAAGCACAGATACGCAGTATTTT	CASSPPLRQSTDTQYF
-	-	TRBV30	TRBJ1-1	TGTGCCTGGAGAGCTAACTCGGGGACTGAAGCTTTCTTT	CAWRANSGTEAFF
-	-	TRBV2	TRBJ2-7	TGTGCCAGCAGCCCCTTAGGGGGGAGGGCCTGGAACGAGCAGTACTTC	CASSPLGGRAWNEQYF
-	-	TRBV29-1	TRBJ1-2	TGCAGCGTCGGGGGGGAAATGGCGGATGGCTACACCTTC	CSVGGEMADGYTF
TRBD2	-	TRBV2	TRBJ2-1	TGTGCCAGCAGTGAAGTAGGAGGAGCGGGGTCCTACAATGAGCAGTTCTTC	CASSEVGGAGSYNEQFF
TRBD1	-	TRBV19	TRBJ2-5	TGTGCCAGTAGTGACCCGACAGGGAATGTAGAGACCCAGTACTTC	CASSDPTGNVETQYF
-	once	TRBV9	TRBJ2-5	TGTGCCAGCAGCGTTGAGATACAAGAGACCCAGTACTTC	CASSVEIQETQYF
-	few	TRBV9	TRBJ2-1	TGTGCCAGCAGCGTAGGGACCGCTTCCTACAATGAGCAGTTCTTC	CASSVGTASYNEQFF
-	-	TRBV7-2	TRBJ2-5	TGTGCCAGCAGCTCCCCCTTGGGGGCTACGAAGACCCAGTACTTC	CASSSPLGATKTQYF
TRBD2	once	TRBV7-8	TRBJ2-5	TGTGCCAGCAGCTTAACCGTTACTAGCGGGGTGCAAGAGACCCAGTACTTC	CASSLTVTSGVQETQYF
TRBD1	-	TRBV14	TRBJ2-3	TGTGCCAGCAGCCAAGAGAGTACAGGGGGTGCAGATACGCAGTATTTT	CASSQESTGGADTQYF
TRBD2	-	TRBV7-6	TRBJ2-7	TGTGCCAGCAGCCCGGGACTAGCGGGCCTCTCCTACGAGCAGTACTTC	CASSPGLAGLSYEQYF
TRBD1	-	TRBV13	TRBJ1-6	TGTGCCAGCAGCCCCGGGACAGGGTATAATTCACCCCTCCACTTT	CASSPGTGYNSPLHF
-	-	TRBV7-9	TRBJ1-5	TGTGCCAGCAGCTTCGGGACACAACATCAGCCCCAGCATTTT	CASSFGTQHQPQHF
TRBD2	-	TRBV4-3	TRBJ2-3	TGCGCCAGCAGCCAAGGCCTAGCGGGAGTCGGAATTAGCACAGATACGCAGTATTTT	CASSQGLAGVGISTDTQYF
-	-	TRBV5-1	TRBJ1-2	TGCGCCAGCTTTGACGACTTGCAAGGAGGCTACACCTTC	CASFDDLQGGYTF
-	-	TRBV28	TRBJ2-1	TGTGCCAGCAGTTTGGACAGTTACTCCTACAATGAGCAGTTCTTC	CASSLDSYSYNEQFF
TRBD1	once	TRBV5-1	TRBJ1-2	TGCGCCAGCAGATTAGACAGGGTCTCCGACTATGGCTACACCTTC	CASRLDRVSDYGYTF
-	-	TRBV5-4	TRBJ2-7	TGTGCCAGCAGCTTGGAAGGCTACGAGCAGTACTTC	CASSLEGYEQYF
-	-	TRBV9	TRBJ2-1	TGTGCCAGCAGCGTAGCGCAGGGTCCCTACAATGAGCAGTTCTTC	CASSVAQGPYNEQFF
-	-	TRBV23-1	TRBJ2-5	TGCGCCAGCATCCGCCCCCACCAGGGGATAGTATCGGAGACCCAGTACTTC	CASIRPHQGIVSETQYF
-	-	TRBV10-3	TRBJ1-4	TGTGCCATCAGTGCTGGGGGAAATGAAAAACTGTTTTTT	CAISAGGNEKLFF
-	-	TRBV10-3	TRBJ2-7	TGTGCCATCAGTGAGTCGGAGCGGACTACCTACGAGCAGTACTTC	CAISESERTTYEQYF
-	-	TRBV5-1	TRBJ1-4	TGCGCCAGCAGCTCCCAGGGGCCGGCTAATGAAAAACTGTTTTTT	CASSSQGPANEKLFF
TRBD2	-	TRBV10-3	TRBJ2-1	TGTGCCATCAGTGAAGCTAGCGGGTTAGGCGATGAGCAGTTCTTC	CAISEASGLGDEQFF
-	-	TRBV19	TRBJ1-5	TGTGCCAGTGGCGGGACCGGGGGAAATCAGCCCCAGCATTTT	CASGGTGGNQPQHF
TRBD2	-	TRBV5-1	TRBJ2-7	TGCGCCAGCAGCTTTACCCCCGGGGGGGCGTCCCACGAGCAGTACTTC	CASSFTPGGASHEQYF
-	once	TRBV28	TRBJ2-5	TGTGCCAGCAGTTTACATCAGGGGTCCGTGGCCCAGTACTTC	CASSLHQGSVAQYF
-	-	TRBV18	TRBJ1-1	TGTGCCAGCTCACCACCTTGGCAGGGAAACACTGAAGCTTTCTTT	CASSPPWQGNTEAFF
-	-	TRBV5-1	TRBJ2-1	TGCGCCAGCAGCCCGTATAGGCCCATAGGGGGCAATGAGCAGTTCTTC	CASSPYRPIGGNEQFF
-	-	TRBV5-1	TRBJ2-3	TGCGCCAGCAGCTTGGGAGCAGATACGCAGTATTTT	CASSLGADTQYF
TRBD2	once	TRBV5-1	TRBJ2-3	TGCGCCAGCAGCTTGTCGGCGGGAGCAACAGATACGCAGTATTTT	CASSLSAGATDTQYF
-	few	TRBV4-1	TRBJ1-2	TGCGCCAGCAGCCAAGATCCGACCGAGCTCTTTTGGTACACCTTC	CASSQDPTELFWYTF
-	-	TRBV28	TRBJ2-7	TGTGCCAGCAGTTATCGGAGGGCCGAGCAGTACTTC	CASSYRRAEQYF
TRBD1	-	TRBV11-2	TRBJ2-7	TGTGCCAGCAGCTTATCCACTCTTTCGCTGGGACAGATTTACGAGCAGTACTTC	CASSLSTLSLGQIYEQYF
-	-	TRBV15	TRBJ1-5	TGTGCCACCAGCAGACCCCAGGCCGGAGTGAAGCCCCAGCATTTT	CATSRPQAGVKPQHF
-	-	TRBV30	TRBJ1-2	TGTGCCTGGAGAAGGCAGGCCCCAGTTCACTATGGCTACACCTTC	CAWRRQAPVHYGYTF
-	-	TRBV25-1	TRBJ1-4	TGTGCCAGCAGTGCCGGAGGGGTAATTAATGAAAAACTGTTTTTT	CASSAGGVINEKLFF
TRBD2	medium-sized	TRBV6-5	TRBJ2-1	TGTGCCAGCAGGCCGACTAGCGGGAGGATAAATGAGCAGTTCTTC	CASRPTSGRINEQFF
-	-	TRBV7-9	TRBJ2-6	TGTGCCAGCAGCTCAGGAGGTCAGCTGACTGGGGCCAACGTCCTGACTTTC	CASSSGGQLTGANVLTF
-	-	TRBV29-1	TRBJ1-1	TGCAGCGTTGATCCCTTCGGAGGGGAAGCTTTCTTT	CSVDPFGGEAFF
-	few	TRBV7-2	TRBJ2-2	TGTGCCAGCAGCAAATGGACTGGAAACACCGGGGAGCTGTTTTTT	CASSKWTGNTGELFF
TRBD1	-	TRBV2	TRBJ1-3	TGTGCCAGCTGGCGGGGCCGCACTGACAGGGATGGCCACACCATATATTTT	CASWRGRTDRDGHTIYF
-	few	TRBV4-3	TRBJ1-1	TGCGCCAGCAGCCAATCGGACACTGAAGCTTTCTTT	CASSQSDTEAFF
-	-	TRBV18	TRBJ1-1	TGTGCCAGCTCACCAACGGGTTATTTTACTGAAGCTTTCTTT	CASSPTGYFTEAFF
TRBD2	-	TRBV7-8	TRBJ2-2	TGTGCCAGCAGCCCCCTTAGCGGGGTGAACACCGGGGAGCTGTTTTTT	CASSPLSGVNTGELFF
TRBD1	-	TRBV18	TRBJ1-4	TGTGCCAGCTCACCAACCGGGACAGCCTCAACTAATGAAAAACTGTTTTTT	CASSPTGTASTNEKLFF
TRBD2	-	TRBV29-1	TRBJ2-1	TGCAGCGTTGCCGGGACTAGCGGGATCGCGCAGTACAATGAGCAGTTCTTC	CSVAGTSGIAQYNEQFF
-	-	TRBV7-2	TRBJ2-7	TGTGCCAGCAGCTTAGGTCAGATAGAAGAGCAGTACTTC	CASSLGQIEEQYF
-	-	TRBV28	TRBJ1-2	TGTGCCAGCAAGAACGACCCCACCCGGGCACGTGGCTACACCTTC	CASKNDPTRARGYTF
-	-	TRBV11-1	TRBJ2-3	TGTGCCAGCAGCTTCATGGGGGGAACTAGCACAGATACGCAGTATTTT	CASSFMGGTSTDTQYF
-	-	TRBV7-9	TRBJ1-5	TGTGCCAGCAGCTTAGGGTCGTGGCCCCAGCATTTT	CASSLGSWPQHF
-	-	TRBV4-1	TRBJ2-7	TGCGCCAGCAGCCAAGGACACGAGCAGTACTTC	CASSQGHEQYF